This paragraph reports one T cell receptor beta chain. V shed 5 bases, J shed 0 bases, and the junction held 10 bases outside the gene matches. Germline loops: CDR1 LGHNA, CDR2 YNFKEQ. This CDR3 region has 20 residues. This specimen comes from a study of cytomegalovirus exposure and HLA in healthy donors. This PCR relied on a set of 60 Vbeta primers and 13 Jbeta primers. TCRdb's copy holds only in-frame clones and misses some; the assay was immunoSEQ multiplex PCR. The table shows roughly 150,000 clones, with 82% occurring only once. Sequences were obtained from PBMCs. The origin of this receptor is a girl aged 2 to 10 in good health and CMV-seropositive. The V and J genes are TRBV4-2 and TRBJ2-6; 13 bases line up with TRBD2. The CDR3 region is CASSSTIWTSGSSGANVLTF. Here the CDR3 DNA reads TGTGCCAGCAGCTCTACTATATGGACTAGCGGGAGCTCTGGGGCCAACGTCCTGACTTTC.